The following is a T cell receptor beta chain sequence with its context. What it recognizes is unknown. The data were obtained in a study of T cells expressing NK-cell markers. Whole-study context: In the group of eight sequenced donors, seven were HCMV-seropositive and one was seronegative. Overall study results and limits: One observes that, in a handful of donors, these clonotypes were also the leading ones within the CD3+CD56-NKG2C+ fraction.

With the 5' RACE reads reprocessed, TCRdb shows one record per CDR3 protein and no DNA. The table for this sample gives 440,000 or so distinct CDR3 sequences. The CDR3 has 16 amino acids. The germline CDR1 and CDR2 sequences are DFQATT and SNEGSKA (reference sequence). This chain uses TRBV20-1 with TRBJ2-5; TCRdb selects TRBD2, and the lack of DNA leaves this call unchecked. The sequenced sample consisted of blood T cells: a sorted CD56 or NKG2C T cell subset, CD4+ or CD8+ T cells, or bulk PBMC T cells (not recorded which). The sequence was collected from a woman between 18 and 75 years old in good health. The CDR3 region is CSARPMGSGGQETQYF.